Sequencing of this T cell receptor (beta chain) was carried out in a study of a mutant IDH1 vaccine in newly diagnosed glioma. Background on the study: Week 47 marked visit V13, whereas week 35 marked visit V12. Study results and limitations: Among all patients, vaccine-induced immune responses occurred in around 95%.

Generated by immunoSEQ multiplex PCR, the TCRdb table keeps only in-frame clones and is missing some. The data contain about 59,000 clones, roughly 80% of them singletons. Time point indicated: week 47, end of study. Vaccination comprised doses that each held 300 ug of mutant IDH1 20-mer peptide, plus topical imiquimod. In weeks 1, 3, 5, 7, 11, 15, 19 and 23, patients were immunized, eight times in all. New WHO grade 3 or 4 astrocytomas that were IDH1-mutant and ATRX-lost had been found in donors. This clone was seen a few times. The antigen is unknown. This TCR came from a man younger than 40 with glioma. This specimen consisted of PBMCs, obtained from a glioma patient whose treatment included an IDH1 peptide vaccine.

The CDR3 DNA reads TGCGCCAGCAGCTTGGGGCGCCCCGGAGGTGACACCGGGGAGCTGTTTTTT. This translates into CASSLGRPGGDTGELFF. The gene calls are TRBV5-1 and TRBJ1-3; tentative D call: TRBD2 (5 bases). Near its end, the DNA agrees better with TRBJ2-2, so the J call may be wrong. The length of the CDR3 is 17 residues. Germline V gene sequence: CDR1 SGHRS, CDR2 YFSETQ.